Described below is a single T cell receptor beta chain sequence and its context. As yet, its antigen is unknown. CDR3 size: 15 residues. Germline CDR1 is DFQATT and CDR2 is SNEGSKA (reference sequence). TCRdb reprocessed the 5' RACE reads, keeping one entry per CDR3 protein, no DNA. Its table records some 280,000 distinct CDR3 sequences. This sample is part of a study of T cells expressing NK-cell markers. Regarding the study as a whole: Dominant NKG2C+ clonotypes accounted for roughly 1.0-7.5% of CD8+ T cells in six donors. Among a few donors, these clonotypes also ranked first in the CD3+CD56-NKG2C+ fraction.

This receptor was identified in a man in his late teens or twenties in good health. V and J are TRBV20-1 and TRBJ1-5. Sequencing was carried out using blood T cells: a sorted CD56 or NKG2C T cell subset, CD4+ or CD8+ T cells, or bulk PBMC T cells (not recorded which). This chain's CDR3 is CSARDGLTVNQPQHF.